This TCR beta chain was obtained from a study of cytomegalovirus exposure and HLA in healthy donors. The study, taken as a whole, reports: A list of about 160 TCR beta chains associated with cytomegalovirus was given. An apparent linkage of common viral pathogens to several of the most significant clusters emerged in a later analysis.

A word on this clone: As yet, its antigen is unknown.

A multiplex PCR was run with 60 Vbeta primers and 13 Jbeta primers. Here immunoSEQ multiplex PCR was the method, and the copy in TCRdb shows in-frame clones only, minus some. The sample comprises 120,000 or so clones, around 75% of which are singletons, and about 2.8% rests with the top ten. This CDR3 is built from 13 residues. With 5 bases clipped from V and 3 bases from J, the junction kept 3 bases outside the gene matches. CDR1 is SQVTM and CDR2 is ANQGSEA in the germline V gene. Sequences were obtained from PBMCs. The V gene is TRBV29-1, the J gene TRBJ2-3; 9 nucleotides align to TRBD2. This sequence originates from a middle-aged woman in good health and CMV-seropositive. The CDR3 nucleotides read TGCAGCGTTCTAGCGGGAACTACAGATACGCAGTATTTT. Its protein product is CSVLAGTTDTQYF.